Presented here are 22 T cell receptor beta chains from one specimen sequenced in a study of cytomegalovirus exposure and HLA in healthy donors. The PCR made use of 60 Vbeta and 13 Jbeta primers. TCRdb keeps only in-frame clones here, not all; method: immunoSEQ multiplex PCR. Reported are 150,000 or so clones; the ten largest clones contain under 2.5%. The sequencing sample was made of PBMCs. The receptor set was obtained from a woman aged 18 to 35 in good health and CMV-seronegative.

A remark on this clone: One end of the junction varies from germline; a read error may be responsible. The V and J genes are TRBV6-5 and TRBJ2-7, with 10 bases aligning to TRBD2. The CDR3 runs to 14 residues. The germline CDR1 and CDR2 sequences are MNHEY and SVGAGI. The DNA for the CDR3 is TGTGCCAGCAGTTCTCTAGCGGGAGCTTACGAGCGGTACTTC. Translated, it gives CASSSLAGAYERYF.

The V call is TRBV6-5, the J call TRBJ1-5; TRBD1 might be the D (6 bases). Germline V lookup: CDR1 MNHEY, CDR2 SVGAGI. The V gene lost 4 bases and the J gene lost 6 bases, with 13 bases spanning the gap. The CDR3 consists of 14 residues. CDR3 sequence (DNA): TGTGCCAGCAGTTTAGCACAGGGAACTCAGCCCCAGCATTTT. It translates to CASSLAQGTQPQHF.

V and J are TRBV13 and TRBJ1-1, with 9 bases aligning to TRBD1. V dropped 5 bases and J dropped 1; count of bases not matched to a gene: 8. The germline gives CDR1 PRHDT, CDR2 FYEKMQ (reference sequence). This CDR3 has 16 amino acids. The CDR3 loop reads CASSNWPGQGNTEAFF. The CDR3 DNA follows: TGTGCCAGCAGCAATTGGCCGGGACAGGGGAACACTGAAGCTTTCTTT.

This chain links TRBV7-9 with TRBJ2-5; TRBD1 matches 8 bases. The CDR3 length is 14 residues. The germline V gene has CDR1 SEHNR and CDR2 FQNEAQ (reference sequence). Trimming took 4 bases from V and 3 from J; bases not matched to a gene: 4. CDR3 protein: CASSSETGEETQYF. CDR3 nucleotides: TGTGCCAGCAGCTCCGAGACAGGGGAAGAGACCCAGTACTTC.

The V gene is TRBV7-9, the J gene TRBJ1-5; D ambiguous. The CDR3 contains 15 residues. Trimming removed 2 bases at V and 4 bases at J, with 12 bases between. Germline V gives CDR1 SEHNR, CDR2 FQNEAQ (reference sequence). CDR3: CASSLSYGINQPQHF. The CDR3 region has the DNA TGTGCCAGCAGCTTATCATACGGGATTAATCAGCCCCAGCATTTT. The entire variable domain, with the rest obtained from reference TRBV7-9 and TRBJ1-5, is as follows: DTGVSQNPRHKITKRGQNVTFRCDPISEHNRLYWYRQTLGQGPEFLTYFQNEAQLEKSRLLSDRFSAERPKGSFSTLEIQRTEQGDSAMYLCASSLSYGINQPQHFGDGTRLSIL.

V gene TRBV10-1 combines with J gene TRBJ2-7; 13 positions agree with TRBD2. Germline V CDR1 and CDR2: WNHNN, SYGVQD (reference sequence). V trimming: 6 bases; J trimming: 2 bases; junction bases outside the gene matches: 13. CDR3 size: 18 residues. CDR3 DNA sequence: TGCGCCAGCAGGGGATGGACTAGCGGGAGTATCGGGGCCTACGAGCAGTACTTC. Its protein is CASRGWTSGSIGAYEQYF.

This chain links TRBV28 with TRBJ2-3, with a weak D call TRBD2 (5 bases). Deletions cut 6 bases from V and 2 bases from J, with 21 bases between. The CDR3 is 17 amino acids. The germline V gene encodes CDR1 MDHEN and CDR2 SYDVKM. The CDR3 is CASRTTRSYSHTDTQYF. In nucleotides, the CDR3 is TGTGCCAGCAGGACAACTAGGTCGTATTCCCACACAGATACGCAGTATTTT. Filled out from reference TRBV28 and TRBJ2-3, the complete variable domain reads DVKVTQSSRYLVKRTGEKVFLECVQDMDHENMFWYRQDPGLGLRLIYFSYDVKMKEKGDIPEGYSVSREKKERFSLILESASTNQTSMYLCASRTTRSYSHTDTQYFGPGTRLTVL.

The J gene is TRBJ1-2, the V gene TRBV4-2; 12 positions match TRBD1. Germline V gene lookup returns CDR1 LGHNA and CDR2 YNFKEQ. Trimming cost V 2 bases and J 4 bases; bases outside gene matches: 2. CDR3 length equals 15 residues. The CDR3 nucleotides read TGTGCCAGCAGCCAACCGGGACAGGGGGCCTATGGCTACACCTTC. As protein: CASSQPGQGAYGYTF.

The chain combines TRBV6-5 with TRBJ2-1, with D possibly being TRBD2 (6 bases). This CDR3 is built from 16 residues. Germline loops: CDR1 MNHEY, CDR2 SVGAGI. With 4 bases removed from V and 6 bases from J, the gap between germline ends came to 19 bases. The DNA of the CDR3 is TGTGCCAGCAGTTCACCCAGGGCTAGCGTAGTCAATGAGCAGTTCTTC. Amino acid sequence: CASSSPRASVVNEQFF.

The chain is built from TRBV5-1 and TRBJ2-2, with TRBD1 identical over 7 bases. After removal of 5 bases from V and 5 bases from J, the junction contained 6 bases not matched to a gene. The CDR3 is 14 amino acids. The germline V gene has CDR1 SGHRS and CDR2 YFSETQ. The DNA of the CDR3 is TGCGCCAGCAGTAGAGGGGGCCTGACCGGGGAGCTGTTTTTT. This encodes CASSRGGLTGELFF.

About this clone itself: The same CDR3 is also encoded by other DNA sequences in this sample. This rearrangement joins TRBV7-2 to TRBJ2-5, with 8 bases lining up with TRBD2. CDR3 length: 14 residues. Trimming at V came to 1 base and at J to 5 bases, leaving 3 bases not matched to a gene. The V gene's germline CDR1 is SGHTA and CDR2 FQGNSA. As DNA, the CDR3 is TGTGCCAGCAGCTTAGGGACTAGCTGGGAGACCCAGTACTTC. Translation gives CASSLGTSWETQYF.

The genes are TRBV30 and TRBJ2-3; unclear D gene. Germline-derived CDR1 and CDR2 are GTSNPN and SVGIG (reference sequence). Deletions cut 4 bases from V and 4 bases from J, with 21 bases between. The CDR3 is 16 amino acids. The CDR3 DNA reads as TGTGCCTGGATACCCCGCCTCCCTACCTTCCCAGATACGCAGTATTTT. Residues: CAWIPRLPTFPDTQYF.

This chain connects TRBV9 to TRBJ1-5; 9 bases match TRBD1. The trim removed 4 bases at V and 4 bases at J, leaving 9 bases unmatched. The CDR3 has 16 amino acids. Germline V gene sequence: CDR1 SGDLS, CDR2 YYNGEE. The CDR3 region is CASSTGPDRGNQPQHF. CDR3 in DNA: TGTGCCAGCAGCACGGGGCCCGACAGGGGGAATCAGCCCCAGCATTTT.

The rearrangement links TRBV5-4 to TRBJ1-1; D is perhaps TRBD1 (5 bases). Germline assignment: CDR1 SGHNT and CDR2 YYREEE (reference sequence). V was cut by 3 bases and J by 5 bases, with 17 bases left in between. The CDR3 consists of 15 residues. CDR3 protein: CASSYSRVKGTEAFF. The CDR3 DNA is TGTGCCAGCAGCTATTCCAGGGTGAAGGGGACTGAAGCTTTCTTT.

About this clone itself: The junction does not match germline at one end; this may be a read error. The chain carries TRBV6-5 and TRBJ1-4; no firm D call. Germline V gives CDR1 MNHEY, CDR2 SVGAGI. The CDR3 totals 16 residues. CDR3 loop: CASSSIRPATNEKLFF. The DNA for the CDR3 is TGTGCCAGCAGTTCCATACGGCCTGCAACTAATGAAAAACTGTTCTTT.

This chain uses TRBV25-1 with TRBJ1-2; possibly TRBD1 for D (6 bases). The CDR3 has 17 amino acids. Germline-derived CDR1 and CDR2 are MGHDK and SYGVNS. Deletions cut 4 bases from V and 2 bases from J, with 20 bases between. CDR3 protein: CASSATNRERANYGYTF. CDR3 DNA sequence: TGTGCCAGCAGTGCCACGAACAGGGAAAGGGCGAACTATGGCTACACCTTC.

The rearrangement uses TRBV18 and TRBJ1-4; D is possibly TRBD1 (6 bases). Trimming stripped 0 bases from V and 3 bases from J, with 11 bases between. CDR1 and CDR2 from the germline V gene are KGHSH and LQKENI. This CDR3 is built from 16 residues. The CDR3 sequence is CASSPPRTVPNEKLFF. CDR3 DNA sequence: TGTGCCAGCTCACCACCAAGGACAGTACCTAATGAAAAACTGTTTTTT.

V is TRBV4-1 and J is TRBJ2-7; weak D call: TRBD1 (5 bases). Germline CDR1 reads MGHRA; CDR2 reads YSYEKL. This CDR3 contains 16 residues. V was cut by 3 bases and J by 0 bases, with 15 bases left in between. CDR3 loop: CASSQSGQGLSYEQYF. CDR3 bases: TGCGCCAGCAGCCAGAGTGGGCAGGGCCTCTCCTACGAGCAGTACTTC.

This chain connects TRBV6-1 to TRBJ1-5; 9 positions agree with TRBD1. V lost 10 bases and J lost 4; bases outside the gene matches: 11. The CDR3 consists of 15 residues. In germline, CDR1 is MNHNS, CDR2 SASEGT. The CDR3 loop reads CATNDRGTGNQPQHF. The CDR3 bases are TGTGCCACCAACGACAGGGGGACCGGAAATCAGCCCCAGCATTTT.

As DNA, the CDR3 is TGCGCCAGCAGCCAAGATCGGACAGGGACTTACGAGCAGTACGTC. Its protein product is CASSQDRTGTYEQYV. The V call is TRBV4-1, the J call TRBJ2-7; 8 bases align to TRBD1. V shed 0 bases, J shed 4 bases, and the junction held 5 bases outside the gene matches. This CDR3 has 15 amino acids. Germline values: CDR1 MGHRA, CDR2 YSYEKL.

This clone is labeled medium-sized based on frequency. V and J are TRBV30 and TRBJ2-1, with TRBD1 identical over 10 bases. Germline CDR1 GTSNPN, CDR2 SVGIG (reference sequence). This CDR3 spans 14 amino acids. V shed 7 bases and J 3 bases; nucleotides not matched to a gene: 6. The CDR3 DNA reads TGTGCCTTTCCGGGACAGGGGTACTACAATGAGCAGTTCTTC. Residues: CAFPGQGYYNEQFF.

The V and J genes are TRBV6-4 and TRBJ2-1; 11 positions match TRBD2. The CDR3 length is 15 residues. Germline V gene data show CDR1 as MRHNA and CDR2 as SNTAGT. After removal of 5 bases from V and 8 bases from J, the junction contained 8 bases not matched to a gene. CDR3 protein: CASSTLAGDSDEQFF. In DNA form, the CDR3 reads TGTGCCAGCAGTACACTAGCGGGAGATTCGGATGAGCAGTTCTTC.